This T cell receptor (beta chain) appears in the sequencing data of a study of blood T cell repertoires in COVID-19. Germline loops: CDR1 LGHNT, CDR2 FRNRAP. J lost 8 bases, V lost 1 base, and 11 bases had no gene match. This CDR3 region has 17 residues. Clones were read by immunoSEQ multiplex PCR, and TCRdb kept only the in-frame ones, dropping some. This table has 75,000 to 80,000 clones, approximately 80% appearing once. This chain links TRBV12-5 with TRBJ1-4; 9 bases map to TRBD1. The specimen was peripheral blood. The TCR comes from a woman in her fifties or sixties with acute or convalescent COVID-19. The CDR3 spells CASGLDLTGTGQEKLFF. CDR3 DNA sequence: TGTGCTAGTGGTTTGGACCTAACGGGGACAGGGCAGGAAAAACTGTTTTTT.